This passage covers 11 T cell receptor beta chains from one sample sequenced in a study of molecular identifiers for immune sequencing clone quantification. TCRdb called the PCR reads again in MiXCR, with one record for every CDR3 protein. The table records roughly 86,000 distinct CDR3 sequences, around 20% of them present only once. Sequenced input: naive CD8+ T cells from blood, with Jurkat cell RNA spiked in. Regarding subset: FACS-sorted CD8+CD4-CCR7+CD45RA+ naive T cells. The receptor set was obtained from a human donor in good health. Some libraries in this study had Jurkat cell RNA spiked in.

This clonotype was recorded at least ten times. The rearrangement joins TRBV14 to TRBJ2-3, with D perhaps TRBD1 (6 bases). The V and J ends lost 2 bases and 0 bases respectively, with 9 bases between them. Germline V lookup: CDR1 SGHDN, CDR2 FVKESK. The length of the CDR3 is 15 residues. CDR3 nucleotide sequence: TGTGCCAGCAGCCAAAACAGGGCTAGCACAGATACGCAGTATTTT. Translated, it gives CASSQNRASTDTQYF.

This clonotype was observed at least ten times. This rearrangement joins TRBV4-1 to TRBJ2-1; D possibly matches TRBD1 or TRBD2 (5 bases each). In germline, CDR1 is MGHRA, CDR2 YSYEKL. Trimming took 6 bases from V and 7 from J, leaving 19 bases between them. The CDR3 has 15 residues. This CDR3 is CASRSPGPATNEQFF. The CDR3 DNA reads as TGCGCCAGCAGATCCCCGGGACCAGCGACTAATGAGCAGTTCTTC.

In this sample, this clonotype turned up many times. The rearrangement links TRBV2 to TRBJ2-5; possible D gene TRBD1, 9 bases. The CDR3 is 17 residues long. Germline values: CDR1 SNHLY, CDR2 FYNNEI. Trimming took 5 bases from V and 1 from J, leaving 20 bases between them. CDR3 residues: CASSPDRGGGPQETQYF. Here the CDR3 DNA reads TGTGCCAGCAGTCCGGACAGGGGCGGGGGGCCCCAAGAGACCCAGTACTTC.

This clonotype has a single count. A much larger clone lies one base from this, so it may be a read error. The CDR3 DNA follows: TGTGCCAGCAGCTTGGACGGGAACACTGAAGCTCTCTTT. It yields the protein CASSLDGNTEALF. The chain recombines TRBV5-6 with TRBJ1-1; no reliable D call. In germline, CDR1 is SGHDT, CDR2 YYEEEE. The CDR3 covers 13 residues.

This clonotype was counted at least ten times. The J gene is TRBJ2-7, the V gene TRBV5-4, with D uncertain. The length of the CDR3 is 14 residues. Germline lookup yields CDR1 SGHNT and CDR2 YYREEE (reference sequence). Trimming shortened V by 0 bases and J by 0 bases, and 7 bases separated the two germline ends. The CDR3: CASSLVGNSYEQYF. For the CDR3, the DNA is TGTGCCAGCAGCTTGGTGGGGAACTCCTACGAGCAGTACTTC. The whole variable domain, filled in from reference TRBV5-4 and TRBJ2-7, reads ETGVTQSPTHLIKTRGQQVTLRCSSQSGHNTVSWYQQALGQGPQFIFQYYREEENGRGNFPPRFSGLQFPNYSSELNVNALELDDSALYLCASSLVGNSYEQYFGPGTRLTVT.

At least ten counts were recorded for this clonotype. CDR3: CASSSTGKGTSGNTIYF. The DNA of the CDR3 is TGTGCCAGCAGCTCCACAGGGAAGGGGACATCTGGAAACACCATATATTTT. The V call is TRBV13, the J call TRBJ1-3; D might be TRBD1 (6 bases). The CDR3 spans 17 residues. V dropped 4 bases and J dropped 1 base, with 17 bases sitting between them. Germline CDR1 and CDR2: PRHDT and FYEKMQ (reference sequence).

This clonotype was counted ten times or more. V usage is TRBV5-1 and J usage is TRBJ2-2; D might be TRBD1 or TRBD2, each matching 5 bases. CDR3 length: 15 residues. Germline V gives CDR1 SGHRS, CDR2 YFSETQ. Trimming shortened V by 3 bases and J by 3 bases, and 12 bases separated the two germline ends. The CDR3 sequence is CASSYRDRYTGELFF. CDR3 nucleotides: TGCGCCAGCAGCTACCGGGACCGATACACCGGGGAGCTGTTTTTT.

Comments on this clonotype: A much larger clone sits a single nucleotide away, making a read error possible. The chain uses TRBV20-1 and TRBJ1-2; unclear D gene. Germline V gives CDR1 DFQATT, CDR2 SNEGSKA (reference sequence). V was trimmed by 1 base and J by 7 bases, leaving 7 bases between them. The CDR3 contains 11 residues. The CDR3 bases are TGCAGTGCTAGAGGCCCCTCTGGCTACACCTTC. Protein product: CSARGPSGYTF.

This clonotype has at least ten counts. The V call is TRBV7-2, the J call TRBJ1-2; D is undetermined. From germline, CDR1 is SGHTA and CDR2 FQGNSA. The V gene lost 0 bases and the J gene lost 3 bases, with 8 bases spanning the gap. This CDR3 is built from 14 residues. Here the CDR3 DNA reads TGTGCCAGCAGCTTAGCGAATACGGACTATGGCTACACCTTC. Amino acid sequence: CASSLANTDYGYTF.

The chain links TRBV11-2 to TRBJ2-3; D perhaps matches TRBD2 (7 bases). V gave up 3 bases and J gave up 2 bases, with 15 bases separating them. Germline V lookup: CDR1 SGHAT, CDR2 FQNNGV. The CDR3 covers 16 residues. The CDR3 nucleotides read TGTGCCAGCAGCTTTCTAGGGGGGGGACCCACAGATACGCAGTATTTT. Translated: CASSFLGGGPTDTQYF. The complete variable domain, with remaining parts taken from reference TRBV11-2 and TRBJ2-3, reads EAGVAQSPRYKIIEKRQSVAFWCNPISGHATLYWYQQILGQGPKLLIQFQNNGVVDDSQLPKDRFSAERLKGVDSTLKIQPAKLEDSAVYLCASSFLGGGPTDTQYFGPGTRLTVL.

In this sample, this clonotype turned up a few times. The rearrangement links TRBV11-2 to TRBJ2-3; TRBD2 matches 7 bases. The CDR3 runs to 17 residues. The ends lost 7 bases at V and 7 bases at J; junction bases unmatched: 20. The germline V gene encodes CDR1 SGHAT and CDR2 FQNNGV. The DNA of the CDR3 is TGTGCCAGCAAACCTGGGGGGGGGGTCGGGGATTATAATACGCAGTATTTT. It translates to CASKPGGGVGDYNTQYF.